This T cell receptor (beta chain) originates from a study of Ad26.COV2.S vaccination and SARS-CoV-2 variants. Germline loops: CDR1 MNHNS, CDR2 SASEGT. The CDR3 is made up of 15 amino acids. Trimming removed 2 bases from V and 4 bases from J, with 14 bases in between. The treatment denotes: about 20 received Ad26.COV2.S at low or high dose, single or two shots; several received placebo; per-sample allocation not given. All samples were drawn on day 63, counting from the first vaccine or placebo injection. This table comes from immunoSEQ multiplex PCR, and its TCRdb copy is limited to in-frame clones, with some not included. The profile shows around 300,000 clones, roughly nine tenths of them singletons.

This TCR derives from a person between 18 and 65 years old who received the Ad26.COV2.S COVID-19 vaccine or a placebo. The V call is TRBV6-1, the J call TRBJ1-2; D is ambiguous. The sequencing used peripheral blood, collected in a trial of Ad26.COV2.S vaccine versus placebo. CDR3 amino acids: CASSERVEGAYGYTF. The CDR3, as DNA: TGTGCCAGCAGTGAACGGGTGGAGGGCGCCTATGGCTACACCTTC.